The rows below give T cell receptor beta chains drawn from one sample of a study of CD4 T cells in relation to SARS-CoV-2 and coronaviruses. These TCRs' antigens remain unknown. Sequenced by immunoSEQ multiplex PCR; TCRdb stores in-frame clones only, minus some. The sample holds roughly 30,000 clones; about 79% are singletons and the top ten take approximately 20%. Sequencing was carried out using CD4+ T cells from PBMCs, cultured in vitro. Every receptor here comes from a human donor in good health. Each CDR3 is given with its conserved first and last residue. Fields, in order: J gene, V gene, CDR3 protein.

J: TRBJ2-3
V: TRBV2
CDR3: CATLGGETDTQYF

J: TRBJ1-5
V: TRBV7-8
CDR3: CASSANLGQTQNQPQHF

J: TRBJ2-5
V: TRBV11-2
CDR3: CASSLDSQETQYF

J: TRBJ2-1
V: TRBV7-8
CDR3: CASSLGWGSNNEQFF

J: TRBJ2-7
V: TRBV19
CDR3: CASSSGRVSEQYF

J: TRBJ2-1
V: TRBV19
CDR3: CASSRGDGPVNEQFF

J: TRBJ2-1
V: TRBV5-1
CDR3: CASSGTAPSYNEQFF

J: TRBJ1-5
V: TRBV30
CDR3: CAWSGPGNQPQHF

J: TRBJ2-7
V: TRBV12-5
CDR3: CASGIQGTDSYEQYF

J: TRBJ2-7
V: TRBV2
CDR3: CASRGLRGASYEQYF

J: TRBJ2-7
V: TRBV3-1/TRBV3-2
CDR3: CASSQLDRGYEQYF

J: TRBJ2-3
V: TRBV30
CDR3: CAWSVATVTGGTDTQYF

J: TRBJ2-7
V: TRBV2
CDR3: CASTGQGYAYEQYF

J: TRBJ2-1
V: TRBV7-9
CDR3: CASSLGGEGAYNEQFF

J: TRBJ2-5
V: TRBV4-2
CDR3: CASSHPQGAGETQYF

J: TRBJ1-3
V: TRBV6-5
CDR3: CASSYRDGSGNTIYF

J: TRBJ1-2
V: TRBV2
CDR3: CASSESRGADGYTF

J: TRBJ2-2
V: TRBV7-9
CDR3: CASSLESRQGRRTGELFF

J: TRBJ2-5
V: TRBV18
CDR3: CASSRPGTGGGETQYF

J: TRBJ2-2
V: TRBV5-4
CDR3: CASSLAASYGELFF

J: TRBJ2-7
V: TRBV7-2
CDR3: CASSTTGTGGKYEQYF

J: TRBJ2-7
V: TRBV10-3
CDR3: CAMKDPLASYEQYF

J: TRBJ2-5
V: TRBV23-1
CDR3: CASSQKSPLGTQYF

J: TRBJ2-7
V: TRBV7-2
CDR3: CASSPSPLYEQYF

J: TRBJ1-6
V: TRBV10-2
CDR3: CASSEADNSPLHF

J: TRBJ2-7
V: TRBV4-1
CDR3: CASSQGWTSRVYEQYF

J: TRBJ1-5
V: TRBV29-1
CDR3: CSVRTGGSGNQPQHF

J: TRBJ1-2
V: TRBV7-2
CDR3: CASSLEWGGNGYTF

J: TRBJ1-1
V: TRBV7-2
CDR3: CASSLGGSRTEAFF

J: TRBJ1-5
V: TRBV18
CDR3: CASSPTGSDIQGPQHF

J: TRBJ1-5
V: TRBV2
CDR3: CASTGTVGENQPQHF

J: TRBJ2-2
V: TRBV3-1/TRBV3-2
CDR3: CASSQSSGSFTGELFF

J: TRBJ2-3
V: TRBV11-2
CDR3: CASSLRTADTQYF

J: TRBJ2-7
V: TRBV5-6
CDR3: CASSIDRAEQYF

J: TRBJ2-5
V: TRBV4-3
CDR3: CASSQVGRGGLETQYF

J: TRBJ1-1
V: TRBV7-8
CDR3: CASSQGRNTEAFF

J: TRBJ2-1
V: TRBV6-6
CDR3: CASSFEVNEQFF

J: TRBJ1-6
V: TRBV7-9
CDR3: CASSSLYSPLHF

J: TRBJ1-1
V: TRBV12-3/TRBV12-4
CDR3: CASSKLRGTEAFF

J: TRBJ2-1
V: TRBV11-3
CDR3: CASSLAGTYNEQFF

J: TRBJ2-1
V: TRBV6-2/TRBV6-3
CDR3: CASSYSMSQPKQFF

J: TRBJ2-2
V: TRBV3-1/TRBV3-2
CDR3: CASSPRIAGYTGELFF

J: TRBJ2-1
V: TRBV29-1
CDR3: CSALGGDYIDEQFF

J: TRBJ1-5
V: TRBV19
CDR3: CASSIGGAGGQPQHF

J: TRBJ2-7
V: TRBV21-1
CDR3: CASSKGGGTSGTLWCEQYF

J: TRBJ1-2
V: TRBV5-6
CDR3: CASSLGQSNYGYTF

J: TRBJ1-5
V: TRBV7-2
CDR3: CASSPGGGNQPQHF